These 32 T cell receptor beta chains came from one sample sequenced in a study of chemoradiotherapy in HPV16-positive cancers. The assay was immunoSEQ multiplex PCR, and TCRdb's table has in-frame clones only and misses some. The sample shows 20,000 to 25,000 clones, around 87% of them seen only once. This specimen was blood, taken from a patient who underwent chemoradiotherapy. These receptors came from a human donor with HPV-associated anogenital cancer.

This sequence joins TRBV29-1 and TRBJ2-5; the D is unclear. V lost 7 bases and J 6 bases, leaving 12 bases between the germline ends. The CDR3 runs to 11 residues. CDR1 is SQVTM, CDR2 ANQGSEA, per germline. The chain's CDR3 is CSARTAQTQYF. The CDR3 DNA reads as TGCAGCGCTCGGACGGCCCAGACCCAGTACTTC.

The J gene is TRBJ2-1, the V gene TRBV2; possibly TRBD2 for D (5 bases). The V gene lost 8 bases and the J gene lost 4 bases, with 15 bases spanning the gap. The CDR3 has 14 residues. Germline V CDR1 and CDR2: SNHLY, FYNNEI. The CDR3 nucleotides read TGTGCCAGCGGGAAAGCGGCTTTTTACAATGAGCAGTTCTTC. Its protein product is CASGKAAFYNEQFF.

The chain links TRBV25-1 to TRBJ1-5, with a possible D match to TRBD1 (6 bases). Germline CDR1 and CDR2: MGHDK and SYGVNS. Deletions cut 4 bases from V and 4 bases from J, with 11 bases between. The CDR3 totals 14 residues. The CDR3 DNA reads as TGTGCCAGCAGTGGTGGGGGCGAGAATCAGCCCCAGCATTTT. Amino acid sequence: CASSGGGENQPQHF.

The chain combines TRBV27 with TRBJ1-2, with D perhaps TRBD1 (5 bases). The CDR3 sequence is 17 residues long. Germline lookup yields CDR1 MNHEY and CDR2 SMNVEV (reference sequence). V was trimmed by 6 bases and J by 0 bases, leaving 20 bases between them. CDR3 in amino acids: CASSFKAGNEPNYGYTF. CDR3 nucleotide sequence: TGTGCCAGCAGCTTTAAGGCAGGGAATGAGCCTAACTATGGCTACACCTTC.

This clone appeared a few times. The V and J genes are TRBV7-2 and TRBJ2-2, with D unresolved. Germline lookup yields CDR1 SGHTA and CDR2 FQGNSA. V lost 3 bases, J lost 2 bases, and 7 bases lay in between. The length of the CDR3 is 14 residues. The CDR3 nucleotides are TGTGCCAGCAGCTTGGGCTACAACACCGGGGAGCTGTTTTTT. Its protein is CASSLGYNTGELFF.

The chain couples TRBV4-3 to TRBJ2-5; D might be TRBD1 (5 bases). The CDR3 loop spans 14 amino acids. CDR1 and CDR2 (germline): LGHNA, YSLEER. Trimming removed 5 bases from V and 1 base from J, with 11 bases in between. The CDR3 protein is CASSTDRIQETQYF. CDR3 bases: TGCGCCAGCAGCACTGACAGAATCCAAGAGACCCAGTACTTC.

The chain carries TRBV25-1 and TRBJ1-5; TRBD1 might be the D (5 bases). V was cut by 6 bases and J by 0 bases, with 9 bases left in between. This CDR3 is built from 14 residues. Per the germline V gene, CDR1 is MGHDK and CDR2 is SYGVNS. CDR3 DNA: TGTGCCAGCAGGCATCAGGGTAGCAATCAGCCCCAGCATTTT. It is translated as CASRHQGSNQPQHF.

The CDR3 DNA is TGCGCCAGCAGCTTGGCCACGCTCGTCAATTCTGAAGCTTTCTTT. This gives the protein CASSLATLVNSEAFF. The chain links TRBV5-1 to TRBJ1-1; D uncertain. This CDR3 is 15 amino acids long. V was cut by 0 bases and J by 6 bases, with 15 bases left in between. Per the germline V gene, CDR1 is SGHRS and CDR2 is YFSETQ.

V is TRBV29-1 and J is TRBJ2-2, with D possibly being TRBD1 or TRBD2 (6 bases each). The CDR3 spans 14 residues. V was shortened by 7 bases and J by 3 bases, with 15 bases between the two germline ends. The V gene's germline CDR1 is SQVTM and CDR2 ANQGSEA. The CDR3 loop reads CSAGAGAHTGELFF. In DNA, the CDR3 is TGCAGCGCGGGGGCAGGGGCTCACACCGGGGAGCTGTTTTTT.

This clone was seen once. The chain uses TRBV7-9 and TRBJ1-2; D is unresolved. The V gene lost 4 bases and the J gene lost 8 bases, with 26 bases spanning the gap. From germline, CDR1 is SEHNR and CDR2 FQNEAQ (reference sequence). The CDR3 has 17 amino acids. The CDR3 sequence is CASSYWAMRDSQSGYTF. Here the CDR3 DNA reads TGTGCCAGCAGCTATTGGGCTATGAGGGATTCACAGAGCGGCTACACCTTC.

The chain is built from TRBV11-3 and TRBJ1-3, with no clear D. Trimming shortened V by 5 bases and J by 2 bases, and 16 bases separated the two germline ends. Germline CDR1 reads SGHNT; CDR2 reads YENEEA. This CDR3 spans 16 amino acids. The CDR3 spells CASSDPATFAGNTIYF. CDR3 sequence (DNA): TGTGCCAGCAGCGACCCGGCGACATTCGCTGGAAACACCATATATTTT.

Only one count was recorded for this clone. V is TRBV4-1 and J is TRBJ1-1; a weak D match, TRBD1 (5 bases). The CDR3 has 15 amino acids. The germline V and J ends were trimmed by 6 bases and 1 base, with 15 bases remaining between them. Per germline, CDR1 MGHRA and CDR2 YSYEKL. The CDR3 bases are TGCGCCAGCAGTGGGATTGGGGCAGGGAACACTGAAGCTTTCTTT. Translating gives CASSGIGAGNTEAFF.

The rearrangement joins TRBV18 to TRBJ1-1; no reliable D call. Germline V gene sequence: CDR1 KGHSH, CDR2 LQKENI. This CDR3 contains 14 residues. Trimming cost V 3 bases and J 5 bases, with 13 bases left between them. CDR3 bases: TGTGCCAGCTCACCTGATAATTCGAGAACTGAAGCTTTCTTT. Amino acid sequence: CASSPDNSRTEAFF.

V usage is TRBV27 and J usage is TRBJ2-6; D possibly matches TRBD1 or TRBD2 (6 bases each). The V end lost 4 bases, the J end lost 1 base, and 11 bases lay between the germline ends. The CDR3 has 16 amino acids. Per germline, CDR1 MNHEY and CDR2 SMNVEV (reference sequence). CDR3 coding DNA: TGTGCCAGCAGTTCGATAGGGGGGTCTGGGGCCAACGTCCTGACTTTC. Translated, it gives CASSSIGGSGANVLTF.

This clone has just one count. V and J are TRBV7-8 and TRBJ2-1; TRBD2 is a possible D gene (5 bases). The V gene's germline CDR1 is SGHVS and CDR2 FQNEAQ. V was shortened by 3 bases and J by 4 bases, with 16 bases between the two germline ends. This CDR3 spans 16 amino acids. Here the CDR3 reads CASSLRHGLLYNEQFF. The CDR3 bases are TGTGCCAGCAGCTTGCGCCATGGACTCCTTTACAATGAGCAGTTCTTC.

This chain joins TRBV27 and TRBJ1-3, with 9 bases lining up with TRBD1. CDR3 length equals 17 residues. V lost 4 bases, J lost 4 bases, and 11 bases stayed unmatched. CDR1 is MNHEY and CDR2 is SMNVEV in the germline V gene (reference sequence). The CDR3 coding sequence is TGTGCCAGCAGTTCAACCGGGACAGGGATTGTAGGAAACACCATATATTTT. This translates into CASSSTGTGIVGNTIYF.

The chain has TRBV2 and TRBJ2-5; D possibly corresponds to TRBD1 (5 bases). Gene TRBJ2-7 matches the end of the DNA better, so the J call may be wrong. The CDR3 consists of 12 residues. Germline CDR1 is SNHLY and CDR2 is FYNNEI. Here the CDR3 DNA reads TGTGCCAGCAGTTTCGACAGAAACGAGCAGTACTTC. It translates to CASSFDRNEQYF.

V usage is TRBV18 and J usage is TRBJ1-1; D remains ambiguous. The CDR3 length is 13 residues. Germline V gene sequence: CDR1 KGHSH, CDR2 LQKENI. V was clipped by 2 bases and J by 1 base, with 5 bases between them. CDR3 region: CASSPMGNTEAFF. Here the CDR3 DNA reads TGTGCCAGCTCACCAATGGGGAACACTGAAGCTTTCTTT.

This chain joins TRBV4-1 and TRBJ2-7; D is tentatively TRBD1 or TRBD2 (6 bases each). V was pared by 1 base and J by 5 bases, with 21 bases between. The CDR3 length is 17 residues. CDR1 is MGHRA, CDR2 YSYEKL, per germline. Here the CDR3 DNA reads TGCGCCAGCAGCCAAGGCTCCATGGGGGGCGCTGGAAACGAGCAGTACTTC. Protein sequence: CASSQGSMGGAGNEQYF.

J is TRBJ2-7 and V is TRBV12-2; no DNA check was done on the table's D call, TRBD2. TRBV12-2 has pseudogene status. This CDR3 has 14 residues. The CDR3 region has the DNA TGTGCAAGTCGCTTATCGGGGGGGGTCTACGAGCAGTACTTC. Protein sequence: CASRLSGGVYEQYF.

The CDR3 coding sequence is TGTGCCAGCTCACTTTCTGGGACAGGGGGATCTCGCCAGCCCCAGCATTTT. Encoded protein: CASSLSGTGGSRQPQHF. This chain uses TRBV18 with TRBJ1-5; 11 bases map to TRBD1. The length of the CDR3 is 17 residues. CDR1 and CDR2 (germline): KGHSH, LQKENI. With V trimmed by 4 bases and J by 7 bases, 12 bases remained unmatched.

V gene TRBV7-8 combines with J gene TRBJ2-3, with unresolved D. The CDR3 runs to 11 residues. With 1 base removed from V and 5 bases from J, the gap between germline ends came to 1 base. Germline CDR1 reads SGHVS; CDR2 reads FQNEAQ. CDR3 bases: TGTGCCAGCAGCTTAGAAGATACGCAGTATTTT. Translated, it gives CASSLEDTQYF.

V and J are TRBV4-1 and TRBJ1-4, with unresolved D. The germline gives CDR1 MGHRA, CDR2 YSYEKL. V lost 4 bases and J 8 bases, leaving 14 bases between the germline ends. The CDR3 is 14 amino acids. CDR3 region: CASSPKEGAEKLFF. The CDR3 DNA follows: TGCGCCAGCAGCCCTAAGGAGGGCGCGGAAAAACTGTTTTTT.

The CDR3 spells CASSLLMSHTEAFF. The CDR3, as DNA: TGTGCCAGCAGTTTATTAATGTCTCACACTGAAGCTTTCTTT. This chain connects TRBV27 to TRBJ1-1; D unresolved. The CDR3 sequence is 14 residues long. The germline V gene encodes CDR1 MNHEY and CDR2 SMNVEV (reference sequence). V dropped 1 base and J dropped 3 bases, with 9 bases sitting between them.

About this clone: The junction does not match germline at one end; this may be a read error. The rearrangement links TRBV6-5 to TRBJ1-2, with 8 nucleotides matching TRBD1. From germline, CDR1 is MNHEY and CDR2 SVGAGI. CDR3 length: 13 amino acids. DNA of the CDR3: TGTGCCATCAGTGACTCAGGGGGCTGGGGCTACACCTTC. Protein: CAISDSGGWGYTF.

This clone has a handful of counts. The chain recombines TRBV2 with TRBJ1-4; 8 bases are a match to TRBD1. Germline V gene data show CDR1 as SNHLY and CDR2 as FYNNEI. The CDR3 is made up of 14 amino acids. The trim removed 3 bases at V and 6 bases at J, leaving 3 bases unmatched. Written as DNA, the CDR3 is TGTGCCAGCAGTGACCAGGGGGCGTATGAAAAACTGTTTTTT. Residues: CASSDQGAYEKLFF.

The chain couples TRBV4-3 to TRBJ2-3, with TRBD1 matching over 9 bases. This CDR3 is built from 14 residues. CDR1 and CDR2 from the germline V gene are LGHNA and YSLEER. After removal of 4 bases from V and 6 bases from J, the junction contained 5 bases not matched to a gene. The CDR3 DNA sequence: TGCGCCAGCAGCCTTGGACAGGGGAGGGATACGCAGTATTTT. Translated, it gives CASSLGQGRDTQYF.

This sequence joins TRBV6-5 and TRBJ2-2, with 7 bases matching TRBD1. The CDR3 covers 15 residues. V dropped 6 bases and J dropped 2; count of bases not matched to a gene: 6. From germline, CDR1 is MNHEY and CDR2 SVGAGI. The CDR3 here is CASRPGTVNTGELFF. The CDR3 nucleotides are TGTGCCAGCAGGCCCGGGACAGTAAACACCGGGGAGCTGTTTTTT.

The V call is TRBV7-9, the J call TRBJ2-2, with no clear D. V was cut by 0 bases and J by 7 bases, with 6 bases left in between. CDR1 and CDR2 from the germline V gene are SEHNR and FQNEAQ (reference sequence). This CDR3 has 13 residues. As DNA, the CDR3 is TGTGCCAGCAGCTTAGCGTGGGGCGGGGAGCTGTTTTTT. This encodes CASSLAWGGELFF.

A note on this clone: The sample contains more than one DNA sequence encoding this CDR3. The CDR3 bases are TGTGCCAGCAGCCCAGGGTTAGGAAGCTACGAGCAGTACTTC. Amino acids: CASSPGLGSYEQYF. The rearrangement links TRBV5-4 to TRBJ2-7, with D perhaps matching TRBD1 (5 bases). The CDR3 totals 14 residues. Trimming took off 4 bases at V and 3 bases at J, with 14 bases between the two ends. CDR1 and CDR2 from the germline V gene are SGHNT and YYREEE (reference sequence).

This chain joins TRBV27 and TRBJ1-1; D unresolved. The CDR3 totals 14 residues. V dropped 7 bases and J dropped 8 bases, with 20 bases sitting between them. Germline CDR1 is MNHEY and CDR2 is SMNVEV (reference sequence). For the CDR3, the DNA is TGTGCCAGCACTCCCCTCCCAGCCGGGTCAGAAGCTTTCTTT. Translated: CASTPLPAGSEAFF.

This clone appeared once. The chain employs TRBV15 and TRBJ2-5; either TRBD1 or TRBD2 may supply D (7 bases each). Germline loops: CDR1 LNHNV, CDR2 YYDKDF (reference sequence). The V gene lost 5 bases and the J gene lost 2 bases, with 12 bases spanning the gap. The length of the CDR3 is 14 residues. The CDR3 region has the DNA TGTGCCACCAGCTCCAGGGGGGGACAAGAGACCCAGTACTTC. This encodes CATSSRGGQETQYF. The full variable domain, with the rest looked up from reference TRBV15 and TRBJ2-5, is DAMVIQNPRYQVTQFGKPVTLSCSQTLNHNVMYWYQQKSSQAPKLLFHYYDKDFNNEADTPDNFQSRRPNTSFCFLDIRSPGLGDTAMYLCATSSRGGQETQYFGPGTRLLVL.